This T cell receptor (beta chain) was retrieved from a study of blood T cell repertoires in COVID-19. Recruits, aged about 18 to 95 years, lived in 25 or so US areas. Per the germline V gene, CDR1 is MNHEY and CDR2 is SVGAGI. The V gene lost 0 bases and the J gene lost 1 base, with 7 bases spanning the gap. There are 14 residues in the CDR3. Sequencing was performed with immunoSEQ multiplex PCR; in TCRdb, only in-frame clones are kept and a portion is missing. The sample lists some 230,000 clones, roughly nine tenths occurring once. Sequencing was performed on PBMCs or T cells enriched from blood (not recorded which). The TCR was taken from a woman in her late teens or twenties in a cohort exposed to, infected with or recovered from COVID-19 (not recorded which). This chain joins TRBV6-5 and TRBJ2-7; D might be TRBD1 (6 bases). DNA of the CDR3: TGTGCCAGCAGTTACTCGGACAGTTCCTACGAGCAGTACTTC. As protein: CASSYSDSSYEQYF.